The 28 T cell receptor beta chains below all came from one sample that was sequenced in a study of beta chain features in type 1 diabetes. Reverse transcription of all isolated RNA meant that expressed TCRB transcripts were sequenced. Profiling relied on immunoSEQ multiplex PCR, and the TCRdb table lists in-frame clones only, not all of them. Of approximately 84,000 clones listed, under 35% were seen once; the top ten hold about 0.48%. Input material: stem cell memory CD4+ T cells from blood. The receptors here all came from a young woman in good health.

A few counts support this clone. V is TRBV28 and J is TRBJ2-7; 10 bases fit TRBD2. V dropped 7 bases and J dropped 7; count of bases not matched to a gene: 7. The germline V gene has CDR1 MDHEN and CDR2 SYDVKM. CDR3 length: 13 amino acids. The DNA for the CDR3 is TGTGCCAGCACGCTAGCGGGAGAGCAGGAGCAGTACTTC. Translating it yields CASTLAGEQEQYF.

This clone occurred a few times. The CDR3 spells CASSGTVNTEAFF. The CDR3 region has the DNA TGTGCCAGCAGCGGGACAGTGAACACTGAAGCTTTCTTT. The rearrangement links TRBV5-6 to TRBJ1-1; 7 bases line up with TRBD1. The V and J ends lost 4 bases and 0 bases, in that order; junction bases with no gene match: 0. The germline CDR1 and CDR2 sequences are SGHDT and YYEEEE. This CDR3 has 13 amino acids. Complete variable domain (other parts from reference TRBV5-6 and TRBJ1-1): DAGVTQSPTHLIKTRGQQVTLRCSPKSGHDTVSWYQQALGQGPQFIFQYYEEEERQRGNFPDRFSGHQFPNYSSELNVNALLLGDSALYLCASSGTVNTEAFFGQGTRLTVV.

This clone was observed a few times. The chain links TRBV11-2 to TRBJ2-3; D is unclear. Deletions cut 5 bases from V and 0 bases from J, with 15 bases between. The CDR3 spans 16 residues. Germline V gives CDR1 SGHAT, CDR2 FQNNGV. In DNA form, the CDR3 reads TGTGCCAGCAGCCCCCCTCTGGCACCTAGCACAGATACGCAGTATTTT. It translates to CASSPPLAPSTDTQYF.

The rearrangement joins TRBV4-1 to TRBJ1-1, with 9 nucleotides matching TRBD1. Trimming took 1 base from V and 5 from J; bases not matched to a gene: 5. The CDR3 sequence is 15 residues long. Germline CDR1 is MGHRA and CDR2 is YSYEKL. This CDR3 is CASSQGNRGQTEAFF. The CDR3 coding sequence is TGCGCCAGCAGCCAAGGGAACAGGGGGCAGACTGAAGCTTTCTTT.

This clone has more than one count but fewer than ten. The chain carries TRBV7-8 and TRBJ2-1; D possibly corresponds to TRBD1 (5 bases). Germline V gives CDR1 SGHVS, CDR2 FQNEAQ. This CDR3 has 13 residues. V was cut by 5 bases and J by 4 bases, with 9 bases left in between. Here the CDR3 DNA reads TGTGCCAGCAGCCTCGACAGATACAATGAGCAGTTCTTC. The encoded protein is CASSLDRYNEQFF.

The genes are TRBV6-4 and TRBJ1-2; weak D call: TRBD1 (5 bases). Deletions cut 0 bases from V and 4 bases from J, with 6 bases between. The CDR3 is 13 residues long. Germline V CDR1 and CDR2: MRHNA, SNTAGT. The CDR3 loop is CASSDSGGYGYTF. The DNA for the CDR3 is TGTGCCAGCAGTGACTCGGGGGGCTATGGCTACACCTTC.

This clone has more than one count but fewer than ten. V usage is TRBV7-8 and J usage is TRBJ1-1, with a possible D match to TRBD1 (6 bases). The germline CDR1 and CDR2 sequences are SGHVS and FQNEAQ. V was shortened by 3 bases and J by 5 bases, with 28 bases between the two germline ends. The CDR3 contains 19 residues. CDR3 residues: CASSLRVSSGGRIKTEAFF. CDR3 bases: TGTGCCAGCAGCTTGAGGGTCAGCTCGGGGGGCAGGATAAAGACTGAAGCTTTCTTT.

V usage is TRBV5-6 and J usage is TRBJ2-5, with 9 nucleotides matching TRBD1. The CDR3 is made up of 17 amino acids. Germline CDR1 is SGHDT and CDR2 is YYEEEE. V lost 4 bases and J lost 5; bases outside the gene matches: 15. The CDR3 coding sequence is TGTGCCAGCAGCCCCGTCCCGGGACAGGGACCGCGGGAGACCCAGTACTTC. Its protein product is CASSPVPGQGPRETQYF.

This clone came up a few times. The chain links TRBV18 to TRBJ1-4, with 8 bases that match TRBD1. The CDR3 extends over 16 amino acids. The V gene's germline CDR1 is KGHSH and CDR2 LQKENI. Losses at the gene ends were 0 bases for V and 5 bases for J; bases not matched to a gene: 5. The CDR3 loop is CASSPPERTGNEKLFF. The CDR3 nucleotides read TGTGCCAGCTCACCACCTGAGCGGACAGGGAATGAAAAACTGTTTTTT.

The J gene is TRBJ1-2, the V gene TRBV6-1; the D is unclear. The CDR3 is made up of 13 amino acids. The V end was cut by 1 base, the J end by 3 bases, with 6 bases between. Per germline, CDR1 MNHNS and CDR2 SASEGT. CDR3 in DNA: TGTGCCAGCAGTGAAGGGCACGACTATGGCTACACCTTC. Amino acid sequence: CASSEGHDYGYTF.

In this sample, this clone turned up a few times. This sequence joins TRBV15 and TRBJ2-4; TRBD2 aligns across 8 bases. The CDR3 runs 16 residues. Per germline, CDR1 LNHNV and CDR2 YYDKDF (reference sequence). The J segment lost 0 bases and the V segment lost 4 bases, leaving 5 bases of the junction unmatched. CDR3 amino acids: CATSTGRETAKNIQYF. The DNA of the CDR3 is TGTGCCACCAGCACCGGGAGGGAAACAGCCAAAAACATTCAGTACTTC.

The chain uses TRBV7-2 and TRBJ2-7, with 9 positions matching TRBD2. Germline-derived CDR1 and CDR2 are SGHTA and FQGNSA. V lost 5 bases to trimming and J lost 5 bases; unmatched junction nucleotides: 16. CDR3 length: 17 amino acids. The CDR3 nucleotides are TGTGCCAGCAGCCCTAGGGTAGCGGGAGATATAACCCACGAGCAGTACTTC. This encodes CASSPRVAGDITHEQYF.

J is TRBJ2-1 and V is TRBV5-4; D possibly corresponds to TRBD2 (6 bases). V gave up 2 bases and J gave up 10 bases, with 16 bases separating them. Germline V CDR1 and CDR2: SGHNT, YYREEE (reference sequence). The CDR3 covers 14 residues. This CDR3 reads CASSFPGDGSEQFF. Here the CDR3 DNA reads TGTGCCAGCAGCTTTCCGGGGGATGGCAGCGAGCAGTTCTTC.

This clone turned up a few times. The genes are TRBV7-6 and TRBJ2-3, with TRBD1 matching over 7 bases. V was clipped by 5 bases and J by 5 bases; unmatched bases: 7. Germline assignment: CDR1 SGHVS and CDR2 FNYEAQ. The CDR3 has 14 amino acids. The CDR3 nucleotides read TGTGCCAGCAGCCGGACTCCAGGGGGAGATACGCAGTATTTT. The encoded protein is CASSRTPGGDTQYF.

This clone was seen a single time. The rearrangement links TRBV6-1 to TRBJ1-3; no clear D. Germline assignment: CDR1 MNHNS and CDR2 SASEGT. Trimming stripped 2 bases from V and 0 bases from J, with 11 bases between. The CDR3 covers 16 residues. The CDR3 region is CASSERTLSSGNTIYF. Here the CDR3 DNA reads TGTGCCAGCAGTGAACGCACCTTGAGCTCTGGAAACACCATATATTTT.

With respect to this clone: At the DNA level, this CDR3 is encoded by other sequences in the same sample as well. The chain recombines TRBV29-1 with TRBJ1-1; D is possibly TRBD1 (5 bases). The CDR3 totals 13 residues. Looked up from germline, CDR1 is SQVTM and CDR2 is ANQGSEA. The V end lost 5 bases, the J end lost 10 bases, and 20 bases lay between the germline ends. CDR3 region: CSVRESLGGGAFF. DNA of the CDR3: TGCAGCGTTCGAGAGTCCCTGGGCGGGGGAGCTTTCTTT. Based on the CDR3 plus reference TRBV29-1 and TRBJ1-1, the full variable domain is SAVISQKPSRDICQRGTSLTIQCQVDSQVTMMFWYRQQPGQSLTLIATANQGSEATYESGFVIDKFPISRPNLTFSTLTVSNMSPEDSSIYLCSVRESLGGGAFFGQGTRLTVV.

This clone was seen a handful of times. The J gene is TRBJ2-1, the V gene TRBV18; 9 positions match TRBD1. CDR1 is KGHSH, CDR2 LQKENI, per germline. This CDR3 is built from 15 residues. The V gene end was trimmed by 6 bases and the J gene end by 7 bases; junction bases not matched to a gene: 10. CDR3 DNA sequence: TGTGCCAGCTCCCCGGACAGGGGAAGTATTAATGAGCAGTTCTTC. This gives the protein CASSPDRGSINEQFF.

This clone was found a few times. CDR3 DNA: TGTGCCAGCAGTAGAGCGGGAGCCCACAATGAGCAGTTCTTC. This translates into CASSRAGAHNEQFF. The J gene is TRBJ2-1, the V gene TRBV25-1; 8 bases are shared with TRBD2. Unmatched junction bases numbered 5, after V lost 5 bases and J lost 5 bases. The CDR3 covers 14 residues. The germline CDR1 and CDR2 sequences are MGHDK and SYGVNS.

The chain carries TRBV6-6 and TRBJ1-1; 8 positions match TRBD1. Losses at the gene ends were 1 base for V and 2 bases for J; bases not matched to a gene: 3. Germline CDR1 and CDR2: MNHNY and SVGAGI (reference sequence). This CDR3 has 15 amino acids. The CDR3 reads CASSYFTGGNTEAFF. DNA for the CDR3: TGTGCCAGCAGTTACTTTACAGGGGGAAACACTGAAGCTTTCTTT.

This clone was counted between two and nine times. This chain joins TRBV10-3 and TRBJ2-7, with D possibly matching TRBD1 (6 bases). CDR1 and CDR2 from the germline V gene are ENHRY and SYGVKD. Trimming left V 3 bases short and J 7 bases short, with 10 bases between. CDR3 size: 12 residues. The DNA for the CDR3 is TGTGCCATCAGTGAATCCGGGACAGAGCAGTACTTC. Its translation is CAISESGTEQYF.

DNA for the CDR3: TGTGCCAGCAGTGAAGCGGGAAGGGGTGTCAATCAGCCCCAGCATTTT. Encoded protein: CASSEAGRGVNQPQHF. The chain employs TRBV2 and TRBJ1-5, with D possibly matching TRBD1 (5 bases). Between the trimmed V and J ends, which lost 0 bases and 3 bases, there was a span of 12 bases. The V gene's germline CDR1 is SNHLY and CDR2 FYNNEI. The CDR3 totals 16 residues.

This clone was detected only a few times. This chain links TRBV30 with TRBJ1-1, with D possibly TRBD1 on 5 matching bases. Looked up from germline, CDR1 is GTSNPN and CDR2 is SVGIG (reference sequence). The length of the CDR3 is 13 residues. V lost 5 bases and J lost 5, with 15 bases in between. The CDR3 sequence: CAWSTPGDTEAFF. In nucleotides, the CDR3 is TGTGCCTGGTCTACACCGGGGGATACTGAAGCTTTCTTT.

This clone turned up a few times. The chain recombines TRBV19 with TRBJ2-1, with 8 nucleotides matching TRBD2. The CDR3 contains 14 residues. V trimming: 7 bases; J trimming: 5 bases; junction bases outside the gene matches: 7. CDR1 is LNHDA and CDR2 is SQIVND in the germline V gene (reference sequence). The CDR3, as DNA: TGTGCCAGTATTCAGCGGGAGACGGACAATGAGCAGTTCTTC. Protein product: CASIQRETDNEQFF.

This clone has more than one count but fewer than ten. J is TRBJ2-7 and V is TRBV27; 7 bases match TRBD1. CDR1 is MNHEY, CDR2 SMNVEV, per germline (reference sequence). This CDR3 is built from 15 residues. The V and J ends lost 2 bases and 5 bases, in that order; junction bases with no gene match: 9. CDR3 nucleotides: TGTGCCAGCAGTTTACCACCGACAGGGCGGGACGAGCAGTACTTC. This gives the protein CASSLPPTGRDEQYF.

The CDR3 DNA reads TGTGCCAGCAGTGAAGCGAGGAGGGCCGAGCAGTACTTC. It specifies CASSEARRAEQYF. The chain uses TRBV6-1 and TRBJ2-7, with D possibly being TRBD2 (6 bases). This CDR3 spans 13 amino acids. CDR1 and CDR2 (germline): MNHNS, SASEGT. V dropped 0 bases and J dropped 6 bases, with 9 bases sitting between them.

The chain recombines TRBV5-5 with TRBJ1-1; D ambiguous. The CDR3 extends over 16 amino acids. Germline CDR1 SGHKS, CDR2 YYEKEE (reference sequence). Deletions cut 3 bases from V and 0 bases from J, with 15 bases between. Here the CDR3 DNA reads TGTGCCAGCAGCTCAACCGACGGGATGATGAACACTGAAGCTTTCTTT. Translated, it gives CASSSTDGMMNTEAFF.

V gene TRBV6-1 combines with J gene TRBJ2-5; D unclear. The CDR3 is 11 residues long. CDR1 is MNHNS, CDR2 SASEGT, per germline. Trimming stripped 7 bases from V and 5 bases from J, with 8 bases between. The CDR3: CASTRLETQYF. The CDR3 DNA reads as TGTGCCAGCACGAGACTGGAGACCCAGTACTTC.

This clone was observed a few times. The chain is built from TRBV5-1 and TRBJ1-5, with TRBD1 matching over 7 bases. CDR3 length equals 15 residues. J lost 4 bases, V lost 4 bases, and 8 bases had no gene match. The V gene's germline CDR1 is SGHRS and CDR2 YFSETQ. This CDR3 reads CASSLSGTDNQPQHF. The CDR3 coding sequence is TGCGCCAGCAGCCTCTCCGGGACAGATAATCAGCCCCAGCATTTT.